The clone carrying this T cell receptor (beta chain) was seen a few times. Its specificity is unknown. These data originate in a study of T-cell reconstitution after alpha-beta-depleted transplantation in children. The study, taken as a whole, reports: Elevated TCRbeta diversity at day 60 was traced, in some patients, to surviving recipient T cells and thymic progenitors. Several hundred graft clones that had expanded were reportedly the source of alpha-beta T cells about two months after transplant. T-cell counts and diversity at one year post-transplant came mainly from newly produced T cells.

Construction of the TCRbeta library involved unique molecular identifiers. TCRdb re-derived calls from the PCR reads in MiXCR, one entry per CDR3 protein. The table includes about 980,000 distinct CDR3 sequences, 25% to 35% detected once. This clonotype was sampled from a boy under two years old who had a stem cell transplant for SCID, so the T cells may come from the graft donor. The sequencing used PBMCs, mostly from graft donor cells, collected 360 days after TCRalphabeta/CD19-depleted stem cell transplant.

As DNA, the CDR3 is TGCAGTGCTAGTCCTAGAACCGACAGGTATGAAGATACGCAGTATTTT. Protein product: CSASPRTDRYEDTQYF. This chain uses TRBV20-1 with TRBJ2-3; possibly TRBD1 for D (6 bases). CDR1 is DFQATT, CDR2 SNEGSKA, per germline (reference sequence). CDR3 length: 16 residues. V was clipped by 3 bases and J by 5 bases, with 21 bases between them.